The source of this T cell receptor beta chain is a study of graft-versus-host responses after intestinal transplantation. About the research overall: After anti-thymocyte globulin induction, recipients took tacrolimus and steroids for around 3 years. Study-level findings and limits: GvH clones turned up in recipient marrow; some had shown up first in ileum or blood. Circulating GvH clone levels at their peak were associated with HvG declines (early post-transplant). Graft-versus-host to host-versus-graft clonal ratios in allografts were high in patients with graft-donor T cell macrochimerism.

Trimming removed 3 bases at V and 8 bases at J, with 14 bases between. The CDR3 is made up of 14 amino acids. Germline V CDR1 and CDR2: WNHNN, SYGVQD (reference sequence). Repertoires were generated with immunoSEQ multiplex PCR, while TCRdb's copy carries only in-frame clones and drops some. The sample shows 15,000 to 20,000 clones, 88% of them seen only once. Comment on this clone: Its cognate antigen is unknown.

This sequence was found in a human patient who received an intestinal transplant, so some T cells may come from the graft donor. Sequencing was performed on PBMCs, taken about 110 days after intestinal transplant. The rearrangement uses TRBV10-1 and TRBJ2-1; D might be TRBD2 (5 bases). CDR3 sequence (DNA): TGCGCCAGCAGTGATTCCGGGAACCGGGATGAGCAGTTCTTC. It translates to CASSDSGNRDEQFF.